A single sample gave rise to the 3 T cell receptor beta chains below, sequenced in a study of T cells in Graves' hyperthyroidism and ophthalmopathy. TCR beta CDR3 regions were amplified from RNA. A set of HTBI primers served as the primers for a first-round RT-PCR of the TCR CDR3. TCRdb recomputed calls from the multiplex PCR reads with MiXCR, one row per CDR3 protein. Among 300,000 to 450,000 distinct CDR3 sequences listed, approximately 14% were seen once. The specimen was blood. The receptors originated from a woman aged 55-70 years with Graves' hyperthyroidism.

This clonotype has at least ten counts. This sequence joins TRBV12-3 or TRBV12-4 and TRBJ2-1; 9 nucleotides align to TRBD1. The CDR3 loop spans 15 amino acids. V was pared by 3 bases and J by 7 bases, with 7 bases of the junction left unmatched. This CDR3 is CASSFRQGGSNEQFF. The CDR3, as DNA: TGTGCCAGCAGTTTCCGACAGGGGGGGTCTAATGAGCAGTTCTTC.

This clonotype was seen ten or more times. The rearrangement joins TRBV24-1 to TRBJ2-7; D might be TRBD1 or TRBD2, each matching 5 bases. V was trimmed by 10 bases and J by 3 bases, leaving 15 bases between them. This CDR3 is built from 13 residues. Germline loops: CDR1 KGHDR, CDR2 SFDVKD. The CDR3 spells CATQRDEYYEQYF. The DNA of the CDR3 is TGTGCCACACAACGGGACGAATACTACGAGCAGTACTTC.

This clonotype was picked up many times. V usage is TRBV12-3 or TRBV12-4 and J usage is TRBJ2-6; perhaps TRBD1 as D (6 bases). V lost 6 bases, J lost 2 bases, and 11 bases lay in between. The CDR3 consists of 15 residues. CDR3 nucleotides: TGTGCCAGCAGCATACGACAGGCTGGGGCCAACGTCCTGACTTTC. It specifies CASSIRQAGANVLTF.